A single sample gave rise to the 10 T cell receptor beta chains below, sequenced in a study of blood T cells in healthy people across ages. A second PCR of about 7 to 12 cycles used a sample-barcoded 5' primer and a J-beta primer mix. TCRdb re-called the 5' RACE reads through MiXCR, storing one row per CDR3 protein. This sample yields 780,000 or so distinct CDR3 sequences, of which 56% are seen a single time; about a quarter belongs to the top ten. The specimen was blood. These receptors all come from a man between 35 and 55 years old in good health.

The chain has TRBV6-2 or TRBV6-3 and TRBJ1-5, with 8 positions matching TRBD1. After removal of 5 bases from V and 5 bases from J, the junction contained 8 bases not matched to a gene. This CDR3 contains 15 residues. Germline CDR1 is MNHEY and CDR2 is SVGEGT. In nucleotides, the CDR3 is TGTGCCAGCAGTAGAGCCGGACAGGGCCATCAGCCCCAGCATTTT. Amino acids: CASSRAGQGHQPQHF.

The sample holds a few counts of this clonotype. Written as DNA, the CDR3 is TGTGCCAGCACCCAATCGGGGGAAGCGGGCGAGCAGTACTTC. Translation: CASTQSGEAGEQYF. V gene TRBV7-3 combines with J gene TRBJ2-7; D is possibly TRBD2 (6 bases). Germline CDR1 and CDR2: SGHTA and FQGTGA. Trimming removed 7 bases at V and 6 bases at J, with 19 bases between. This CDR3 comprises 14 residues.

The CDR3 here is CATSRVEAGSYNEQYF. DNA of the CDR3: TGTGCCACCAGCAGAGTAGAGGCCGGGTCCTACAATGAGCAGTACTTC. The V call is TRBV15, the J call TRBJ2-1; no firm D call. Gene TRBJ2-7 matches the end of the DNA better, so the J call may be wrong. Germline lookup yields CDR1 LNHNV and CDR2 YYDKDF (reference sequence). This CDR3 spans 16 amino acids.

V usage is TRBV20-1 and J usage is TRBJ1-4, with a possible D match to TRBD1 (5 bases). Germline lookup yields CDR1 DFQATT and CDR2 SNEGSKA (reference sequence). The CDR3 totals 11 residues. The V gene lost 4 bases and the J gene lost 8 bases, with 8 bases spanning the gap. The CDR3 bases are TGCAGTGCTATATGGGGGGAAAAACTGTTTTTT. Encoded protein: CSAIWGEKLFF.

In its sample, this clonotype was seen once. This chain links TRBV7-2 with TRBJ2-4, with TRBD2 matching over 11 bases. The CDR3 sequence is 19 residues long. The V and J ends lost 4 bases and 2 bases, in that order; junction bases with no gene match: 13. CDR1 is SGHTA and CDR2 is FQGNSA in the germline V gene. CDR3: CASSSLGPSGRITKNIQYF. The CDR3 nucleotides read TGTGCCAGCAGCTCCCTGGGGCCTAGCGGGAGGATAACCAAAAACATTCAGTACTTC.

This clonotype has a handful of counts. The chain is built from TRBV10-3 and TRBJ2-5; D might be TRBD1 (6 bases). V shed 8 bases and J shed 0 bases, with 7 bases lying between them. CDR1 ENHRY and CDR2 SYGVKD come from the germline V gene. The CDR3 contains 12 residues. The DNA for the CDR3 is TGTGCCATCCGGGACAACCAAGAGACCCAGTACTTC. Protein: CAIRDNQETQYF.

The CDR3 loop is CSARDLSDGYEQYF. CDR3 bases: TGCAGTGCTAGAGATCTATCGGATGGCTACGAGCAGTACTTC. This chain joins TRBV20-1 and TRBJ2-7; unclear D gene. Germline CDR1 reads DFQATT; CDR2 reads SNEGSKA (reference sequence). Trimming took 0 bases from V and 3 from J, leaving 12 bases between them. This CDR3 region has 14 residues.

With regard to this clonotype: A much larger clone sits a single nucleotide away, making a read error possible. This rearrangement joins TRBV7-6 to TRBJ2-1, with a possible D match to TRBD1 (5 bases). Germline-derived CDR1 and CDR2 are SGHVS and FNYEAQ. This CDR3 is built from 15 residues. Trimming took 1 base from V and 12 from J, leaving 19 bases between them. The CDR3 coding sequence is TGTGCCAGCAGCTTAGTTGGGCAGGGCGCCGATGGGCAGTTCTTC. Translated: CASSLVGQGADGQFF.

The DNA of the CDR3 is TGTGCCAGCAGCTCTAGGGGGAATGGCAATCAGCCCCAGCATTTT. Protein product: CASSSRGNGNQPQHF. The chain links TRBV7-2 to TRBJ1-5; D is possibly TRBD1 (6 bases). This CDR3 contains 15 residues. V lost 4 bases to trimming and J lost 2 bases, with 12 bases between them. Germline lookup yields CDR1 SGHTA and CDR2 FQGNSA.

V usage is TRBV20-1 and J usage is TRBJ2-3; D tentatively reads TRBD1 or TRBD2 (5 bases each). The germline CDR1 and CDR2 sequences are DFQATT and SNEGSKA (reference sequence). Trimming removed 6 bases from V and 2 bases from J, with 15 bases in between. This CDR3 comprises 14 residues. Written as DNA, the CDR3 is TGCAGTGCCCGAGGGGCCTCCTCCACAGATACGCAGTATTTT. Translation gives CSARGASSTDTQYF.